This T cell receptor beta chain was found in a study of T-cell reconstitution after alpha-beta-depleted transplantation in children. During its preparation, the TCRbeta library received unique molecular identifiers. TCRdb used MiXCR to reprocess the PCR reads, holding one entry per CDR3 protein. Of over 550,000 distinct CDR3 sequences in the sample, about 10% were seen once. In its sample, this clonotype was seen many times. Sample: PBMCs from the stem cell graft donor, taken from the stem cell graft. The sequence derives from a human donor who donated a stem cell graft to a child with acute myeloid leukemia.

CDR3 region: CSVKRTSGSTDTQYF. DNA of the CDR3: TGCAGCGTTAAACGGACTAGCGGGAGTACAGATACGCAGTATTTT. The chain recombines TRBV29-1 with TRBJ2-3; the match to TRBD2 covers 13 bases. CDR3 length: 15 residues. Germline trimming cut 5 bases from V and 3 bases from J; bases unmatched to any gene: 5. From germline, CDR1 is SQVTM and CDR2 ANQGSEA.